These 3 T cell receptor beta chains came from one sample sequenced in a study of shared clonotypes between healthy human individuals. Only CD45RO-negative cells positively selected for CCR7 counted as naive CD8 cells, so terminally differentiated effector memory CD45RA+ cells were excluded. Generated by immunoSEQ multiplex PCR, the TCRdb table keeps only in-frame clones and is missing some. The repertoire consists of 500,000 to 700,000 clones, with approximately 95% occurring once and the leading ten covering approximately 0.11%. The sequenced sample was naive CD8+ T cells sorted from blood. Receptor source: a woman under 40 in good health.

J is TRBJ2-1 and V is TRBV4-1; D possibly matches TRBD1 or TRBD2 (5 bases each). The CDR3 contains 14 residues. Trimming shortened V by 3 bases and J by 5 bases, and 11 bases separated the two germline ends. Germline values: CDR1 MGHRA, CDR2 YSYEKL. The CDR3 coding sequence is TGCGCCAGCAGCCAGGTGGGACGAAACAATGAGCAGTTCTTC. This gives the protein CASSQVGRNNEQFF.

Remarks on this clone: Other DNA sequences in this specimen translate into the identical CDR3. The rearrangement joins TRBV5-6 to TRBJ2-7; maybe TRBD2 (6 bases). V lost 4 bases to trimming and J lost 2 bases, with 10 bases between them. Per germline, CDR1 SGHDT and CDR2 YYEEEE. The CDR3 loop spans 13 amino acids. CDR3 loop: CASSLGGTYEQYF. Written as DNA, the CDR3 is TGTGCCAGCAGCCTCGGAGGGACCTACGAGCAGTACTTC.

V is TRBV4-1 and J is TRBJ2-2, with 7 bases aligning to TRBD1. Trimming cost V 0 bases and J 1 base; bases outside gene matches: 14. CDR1 and CDR2 (germline): MGHRA, YSYEKL. This CDR3 has 20 residues. As DNA, the CDR3 is TGCGCCAGCAGCCAAGAATTGATCCTGAAGAGGACAGGGAACACCGGGGAGCTGTTTTTT. This gives the protein CASSQELILKRTGNTGELFF.